The T cell receptor beta chain under discussion was sequenced for a study of T cells in women clearing cervical HPV infection. Background on the study: Controls gave blood once infection was undetectable; cases at lesion identification.

Clones were sequenced by immunoSEQ multiplex PCR, and TCRdb holds only the in-frame ones, with some missing. The sample shows around 24,000 clones, and roughly 4% sits with its ten largest clones. Worth noting for this clone: The read is 3 residues too short to cover the CDR3 end, so that end is filled in from the germline J gene.

MY09/MY11 PCR detected cervical HPV DNA; dot-blot assigned genotypes. CDR3 length: 17 residues. V lost 5 bases, J lost 1 base, and 21 bases lay in between. Germline V CDR1 and CDR2: SNHLY, FYNNEI. The clonotype was recovered from a woman aged 18 to 69 with a cervical HPV16 infection that either progressed to CIN3+ or cleared (not recorded which). This chain joins TRBV2 and TRBJ2-7; perhaps TRBD1 as D (6 bases). The sample taken for sequencing was blood buffy coat. The CDR3 bases that were read are TGTGCCAGCAGTAAAAGGTCTATAGGGGGTAGATCCTACGAG. It is translated as CASSKRSIGGRSYE. The CDR3 in full is CASSKRSIGGRSYEQYF.